The 10 T cell receptor beta chains reported below all come from one sample, sequenced in a study of glioma-infiltrating T cells after dendritic cell vaccination. Time point: after dendritic cell vaccination, including at tumor progression/relapse. The table came from immunoSEQ multiplex PCR; TCRdb's copy has only in-frame clones and leaves some out. Of fewer than 85,000 clones in the sample, 80% to 90% were seen once. The sequences come from blood, collected after dendritic cell vaccination. The receptors shown here come from a human donor with glioblastoma.

The rearrangement uses TRBV7-2 and TRBJ1-2; D uncertain. Germline lookup yields CDR1 SGHTA and CDR2 FQGNSA. The CDR3 spans 14 residues. Trimming removed 1 base at V and 4 bases at J, with 10 bases between. CDR3 amino acids: CASSLGSGVYGYTF. The CDR3 DNA sequence: TGTGCCAGCAGCTTAGGGAGCGGGGTCTATGGCTACACCTTC.

V is TRBV27 and J is TRBJ1-2; D is uncertain. Trimming left V 2 bases short and J 4 bases short, with 8 bases between. Germline V gene data show CDR1 as MNHEY and CDR2 as SMNVEV (reference sequence). This CDR3 spans 13 amino acids. CDR3 sequence reads: CASSLSYSYGYTF. CDR3 nucleotide sequence: TGTGCCAGCAGTTTAAGTTACAGCTATGGCTACACCTTC.

This rearrangement joins TRBV28 to TRBJ1-6; possible D gene TRBD1, 6 bases. The CDR3 extends over 15 amino acids. Looked up from germline, CDR1 is MDHEN and CDR2 is SYDVKM. Trimming cost V 5 bases and J 4 bases, with 12 bases left between them. This chain's CDR3 is CASSPGDRYNSPLHF. In nucleotides, the CDR3 is TGTGCCAGCAGTCCAGGTGACAGGTATAATTCACCCCTCCACTTT.

V is TRBV5-1 and J is TRBJ1-1, with unresolved D. Germline CDR1 SGHRS, CDR2 YFSETQ. The CDR3 extends over 15 amino acids. The germline V and J ends were trimmed by 3 bases and 0 bases, with 12 bases remaining between them. CDR3 in amino acids: CASSSLRGMNTEAFF. The CDR3 DNA reads as TGCGCCAGCAGCTCGTTGCGGGGAATGAACACTGAAGCTTTCTTT.

This clone came up a few times. The J gene is TRBJ1-2, the V gene TRBV14, with no clear D. The CDR3 is made up of 13 amino acids. CDR1 and CDR2 (germline): SGHDN, FVKESK. The V end lost 1 base, the J end lost 0 bases, and 3 bases lay between the germline ends. The CDR3 protein is CASSQGANYGYTF. The DNA of the CDR3 is TGTGCCAGCAGCCAAGGAGCTAACTATGGCTACACCTTC.

The chain joins TRBV14 to TRBJ2-3, with no clear D. Between the trimmed V and J ends, which lost 2 bases and 4 bases, there was a span of 10 bases. The CDR3 spans 14 residues. The V gene's germline CDR1 is SGHDN and CDR2 FVKESK. The CDR3 region has the DNA TGTGCCAGCAGCCAAAGCTTCTTGGCAGATACGCAGTATTTT. It translates to CASSQSFLADTQYF.

The chain has TRBV7-2 and TRBJ2-1; the match to TRBD2 covers 10 bases. Trimming removed 3 bases from V and 10 bases from J; junction bases left unmatched: 6. The V gene's germline CDR1 is SGHTA and CDR2 FQGNSA. The CDR3 runs 14 residues. The CDR3 region has the DNA TGTGCCAGCAGCTTGGGACTAGCGAGCCAAGAGCAGTTCTTC. Translated, it gives CASSLGLASQEQFF.

The gene calls are TRBV7-2 and TRBJ2-3; the match to TRBD2 covers 7 bases. V gave up 5 bases and J gave up 7 bases; unmatched junction bases: 9. This CDR3 has 14 amino acids. The germline CDR1 and CDR2 sequences are SGHTA and FQGNSA. The CDR3 here is CASSLRAGVHTQYF. The CDR3 region has the DNA TGTGCCAGCAGCCTCAGGGCGGGAGTCCATACGCAGTATTTT.

This clone was found once. The chain combines TRBV27 with TRBJ2-5; D not resolved. Germline CDR1 reads MNHEY; CDR2 reads SMNVEV (reference sequence). V gave up 6 bases and J gave up 0 bases, with 8 bases separating them. The CDR3 extends over 13 amino acids. CDR3 bases: TGTGCCAGCAGCCCCCACTACCAAGAGACCCAGTACTTC. This translates into CASSPHYQETQYF.

This clone has a handful of counts. V gene TRBV28 combines with J gene TRBJ1-1, with 9 positions matching TRBD1. With 6 bases clipped from V and 12 bases from J, the junction kept 11 bases outside the gene matches. The CDR3 runs 13 residues. Per germline, CDR1 MDHEN and CDR2 SYDVKM. CDR3 nucleotides: TGTGCCAGCAGCTCCGCCGGGACAGGGTTTACTTTCTTT. It yields the protein CASSSAGTGFTFF.